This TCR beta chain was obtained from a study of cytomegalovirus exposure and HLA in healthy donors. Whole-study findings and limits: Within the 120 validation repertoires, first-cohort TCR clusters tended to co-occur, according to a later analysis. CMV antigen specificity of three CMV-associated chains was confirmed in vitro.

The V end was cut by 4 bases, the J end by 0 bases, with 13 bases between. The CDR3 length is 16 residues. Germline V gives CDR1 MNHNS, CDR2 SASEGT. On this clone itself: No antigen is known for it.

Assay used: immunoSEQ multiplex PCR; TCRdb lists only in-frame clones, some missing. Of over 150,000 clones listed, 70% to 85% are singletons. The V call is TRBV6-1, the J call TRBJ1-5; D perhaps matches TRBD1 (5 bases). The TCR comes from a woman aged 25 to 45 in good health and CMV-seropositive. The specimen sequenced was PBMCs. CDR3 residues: CASSVMGTVSNQPQHF. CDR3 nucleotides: TGTGCCAGCAGTGTAATGGGGACTGTTAGCAATCAGCCCCAGCATTTT.